This entry lists 29 T cell receptor beta chains sequenced from one sample in a study of T-cell memory formation after mild COVID-19. Each CDR3 protein gets one entry after TCRdb re-called the 5' RACE reads with MiXCR. The table records 14,000 to 15,000 distinct CDR3 sequences, around a fifth of them present only once. The sample was PBMCs or a T cell subset sorted from them (not recorded which). The receptors were sampled from a man between 18 and 35 years old who had mild COVID-19 (a few samples of this study predate the infection). Cell type and time point are not known.

There are many counts of this clonotype. The chain carries TRBV18 and TRBJ2-1; 7 bases line up with TRBD2. CDR1 KGHSH and CDR2 LQKENI come from the germline V gene. The CDR3 is 16 amino acids. V shed 3 bases and J 1 base; nucleotides not matched to a gene: 6. Here the CDR3 DNA reads TGTGCCAGCTCACCGTCTAGCGGAATTTCCTACAATGAGCAGTTCTTC. Amino acid sequence: CASSPSSGISYNEQFF.

This clonotype was found many times. The CDR3 DNA sequence: TGTGCCAGCAGCCCTCAGGGTATAAGGACAGATACGCAGTATTTT. Translated, it gives CASSPQGIRTDTQYF. This chain uses TRBV7-9 with TRBJ2-3; D might be TRBD1 (5 bases). V was shortened by 5 bases and J by 3 bases, with 15 bases between the two germline ends. Germline loops: CDR1 SEHNR, CDR2 FQNEAQ (reference sequence). CDR3 size: 15 residues.

This clonotype has only a few counts. The chain carries TRBV7-8 and TRBJ1-5; 9 nucleotides agree with TRBD1. Germline CDR1 reads SGHVS; CDR2 reads FQNEAQ. V shed 5 bases, J shed 4 bases, and the junction held 6 bases outside the gene matches. The CDR3 is made up of 15 amino acids. The CDR3 DNA sequence: TGTGCCAGCAGCCGGCGGACAGGGGCAAATCAGCCCCAGCATTTT. This codes for CASSRRTGANQPQHF.

This clonotype was seen repeatedly, ten times or more. The chain joins TRBV9 to TRBJ2-7; D not resolved. Germline V gives CDR1 SGDLS, CDR2 YYNGEE. The CDR3 consists of 13 residues. V was pared by 4 bases and J by 2 bases, with 10 bases between. For the CDR3, the DNA is TGTGCCAGCAGCCCAGATGGACCCTACGAGCAGTACTTC. Amino acids: CASSPDGPYEQYF.

This clonotype was recorded many times. The chain links TRBV7-9 to TRBJ2-5, with D perhaps matching TRBD1 or TRBD2 (5 bases each). V was clipped by 4 bases and J by 13 bases, with 16 bases between them. The CDR3 consists of 12 residues. Germline CDR1 is SEHNR and CDR2 is FQNEAQ (reference sequence). CDR3 sequence reads: CASSSNRDPPYF. CDR3 nucleotide sequence: TGTGCCAGCAGCTCGAACCGGGACCCCCCGTACTTC. Full variable domain (outside the CDR3, taken from reference TRBV7-9 and TRBJ2-5): DTGVSQNPRHKITKRGQNVTFRCDPISEHNRLYWYRQTLGQGPEFLTYFQNEAQLEKSRLLSDRFSAERPKGSFSTLEIQRTEQGDSAMYLCASSSNRDPPYFGPGTRLLVL.

This chain uses TRBV6-2 or TRBV6-3 with TRBJ2-2, with 7 bases matching TRBD2. There are 15 residues in the CDR3. V was clipped by 0 bases and J by 7 bases; unmatched bases: 5. CDR1 is MNHEY and CDR2 is SVGEGT in the germline V gene. The CDR3 coding sequence is TGTGCCAGCAGTTACTCGACTAGCTGGGTCGGGGAGCTGTTTTTT. As protein: CASSYSTSWVGELFF.

This clonotype showed up many times. This rearrangement joins TRBV12-3 or TRBV12-4 to TRBJ1-5, with a possible D match to TRBD1 (6 bases). The V gene lost 6 bases and the J gene lost 6 bases, with 18 bases spanning the gap. The CDR3 runs to 15 residues. DNA for the CDR3: TGTGCCAGCAGCCCACAGGGCCCCCGAATTCAGCCCCAGCATTTT. It specifies CASSPQGPRIQPQHF.

The rearrangement joins TRBV14 to TRBJ1-1; TRBD1 aligns across 8 bases. Per germline, CDR1 SGHDN and CDR2 FVKESK. The CDR3 runs 16 residues. V was clipped by 6 bases and J by 3 bases; unmatched bases: 12. CDR3 sequence (DNA): TGTGCCAGCAGAGCCCGGACAGGGACTAGGGACACTGAAGCTTTCTTT. Encoded protein: CASRARTGTRDTEAFF.

Ten or more counts support this clonotype. The V and J genes are TRBV7-9 and TRBJ2-1; no clear D. V was trimmed by 1 base and J by 7 bases, leaving 5 bases between them. The CDR3 extends over 12 amino acids. Germline CDR1 reads SEHNR; CDR2 reads FQNEAQ (reference sequence). CDR3 bases: TGTGCCAGCAGCTTAGAAGTTAATGAGCAGTTCTTC. Its protein product is CASSLEVNEQFF.

This clonotype was observed many times. This rearrangement joins TRBV28 to TRBJ1-1; D gene ambiguous. The germline gives CDR1 MDHEN, CDR2 SYDVKM. CDR3 length: 14 residues. The germline V and J ends were trimmed by 3 bases and 4 bases, with 12 bases remaining between them. CDR3 DNA sequence: TGTGCCAGCAGTTTTGCGGAGATAGGCACTGAAGCTTTCTTT. Encoded protein: CASSFAEIGTEAFF.

V usage is TRBV27 and J usage is TRBJ2-1; either TRBD1 or TRBD2 may fit D (5 bases each). Germline lookup yields CDR1 MNHEY and CDR2 SMNVEV (reference sequence). CDR3 length equals 15 residues. V was cut by 4 bases and J by 4 bases, with 14 bases left in between. In DNA, the CDR3 is TGTGCCAGCAGTTACCCGGGGCTCGATTACAATGAGCAGTTCTTC. Its translation is CASSYPGLDYNEQFF.

J is TRBJ2-5 and V is TRBV5-5; D gene uncertain. The germline CDR1 and CDR2 sequences are SGHKS and YYEKEE (reference sequence). Trimming took off 4 bases at V and 10 bases at J, with 11 bases between the two ends. The CDR3 sequence is 11 residues long. The CDR3 coding sequence is TGTGCCAGCAGCCCCGACATCCGCCAGTACTTC. Translated: CASSPDIRQYF.

This clonotype was detected many times. This chain joins TRBV27 and TRBJ2-7, with 9 bases identical to TRBD2. V shed 7 bases and J 6 bases; nucleotides not matched to a gene: 10. This CDR3 is built from 14 residues. Per germline, CDR1 MNHEY and CDR2 SMNVEV (reference sequence). CDR3 residues: CASKAGGGWAEQYV. CDR3 coding DNA: TGTGCCAGCAAGGCGGGGGGGGGCTGGGCCGAGCAGTACGTC.

The chain has TRBV24-1 and TRBJ2-1, with TRBD1 identical over 9 bases. Per germline, CDR1 KGHDR and CDR2 SFDVKD. J gave up 3 bases and V 7 bases, and 3 bases lay outside the gene matches. The CDR3 runs to 14 residues. For the CDR3, the DNA is TGTGCCACCAGGGAGACAGGGGGCTACAATGAGCAGTTCTTC. Amino acid sequence: CATRETGGYNEQFF.

This clonotype came up a few times. CDR3 in DNA: TGTGCCATCAGGGTACCGGGGCCCTATGGCTACACCTTC. Its translation is CAIRVPGPYGYTF. The rearrangement uses TRBV10-3 and TRBJ1-2; maybe TRBD1 (5 bases). Germline V lookup: CDR1 ENHRY, CDR2 SYGVKD. The CDR3 is 13 amino acids. V lost 6 bases and J 4 bases, leaving 12 bases between the germline ends.

This clonotype was counted ten times or more. The chain carries TRBV24-1 and TRBJ2-1; the D is unclear. This CDR3 comprises 16 residues. The germline V and J ends were trimmed by 3 bases and 2 bases, with 13 bases remaining between them. Germline CDR1 and CDR2: KGHDR and SFDVKD. The CDR3 loop reads CATSDPGRSPYNEQFF. CDR3 in DNA: TGTGCCACCAGTGATCCTGGACGGAGTCCCTACAATGAGCAGTTCTTC.

This clonotype occurred many times. This chain uses TRBV7-2 with TRBJ2-7; D uncertain. The CDR3 is 15 residues long. CDR1 is SGHTA and CDR2 is FQGNSA in the germline V gene. V was cut by 1 base and J by 0 bases, with 10 bases left in between. For the CDR3, the DNA is TGTGCCAGCAGCTTAGGTCGGATGAGCTCCTACGAGCAGTACTTC. Protein product: CASSLGRMSSYEQYF.

This rearrangement joins TRBV29-1 to TRBJ1-1; D is unclear. Germline CDR1 SQVTM, CDR2 ANQGSEA. The CDR3 spans 13 residues. With 4 bases removed from V and 0 bases from J, the gap between germline ends came to 9 bases. The CDR3 spells CSVVKDVNTEAFF. As DNA, the CDR3 is TGCAGCGTTGTGAAGGATGTGAACACTGAAGCTTTCTTT. Based on the CDR3 plus reference TRBV29-1 and TRBJ1-1, the full variable domain is SAVISQKPSRDICQRGTSLTIQCQVDSQVTMMFWYRQQPGQSLTLIATANQGSEATYESGFVIDKFPISRPNLTFSTLTVSNMSPEDSSIYLCSVVKDVNTEAFFGQGTRLTVV.

At least ten counts were recorded for this clonotype. The chain uses TRBV7-9 and TRBJ2-5; no reliable D call. The CDR3 contains 13 residues. CDR1 is SEHNR and CDR2 is FQNEAQ in the germline V gene (reference sequence). V lost 5 bases, J lost 5 bases, and 12 bases lay in between. The CDR3 spells CASSLVGRETQYF. The CDR3 DNA sequence: TGTGCCAGCAGCCTCGTGGGTAGGGAGACCCAGTACTTC.

This clonotype was observed many times. The chain has TRBV2 and TRBJ1-4; no clear D gene. The ends were cut back, 6 bases at V and 8 bases at J, with 13 bases in the middle. Germline assignment: CDR1 SNHLY and CDR2 FYNNEI. This CDR3 is built from 13 residues. The CDR3 reads CASSSLPPEKLFF. CDR3 bases: TGTGCCAGCAGCAGTCTCCCCCCGGAAAAACTGTTTTTT.

The chain links TRBV3-1 to TRBJ2-3; TRBD1 matches 7 bases. CDR1 LGHDT and CDR2 YNNKEL come from the germline V gene (reference sequence). V shed 0 bases and J 6 bases; nucleotides not matched to a gene: 21. The CDR3 spans 20 residues. CDR3 sequence (DNA): TGTGCCAGCAGCCAAGAGTACAGGGGCGGACTGAGCGAACCCGGGGATACGCAGTATTTT. Its translation is CASSQEYRGGLSEPGDTQYF.

This clonotype was seen ten or more times. This sequence joins TRBV4-3 and TRBJ1-2; D remains ambiguous. V lost 4 bases and J 4 bases, leaving 22 bases between the germline ends. Germline V gene data show CDR1 as LGHNA and CDR2 as YSLEER. The CDR3 extends over 17 amino acids. The CDR3 here is CASSPERTVNLRYGYTF. DNA for the CDR3: TGCGCCAGCAGCCCCGAGCGGACTGTTAATTTACGCTATGGCTACACCTTC.

The rearrangement links TRBV12-3 or TRBV12-4 to TRBJ1-2; 10 positions match TRBD1. Trimming at V came to 5 bases and at J to 4 bases, leaving 4 bases not matched to a gene. The CDR3 has 14 amino acids. CDR3 nucleotide sequence: TGTGCCAGCAGTCAGACAGGGGGCTTCTATGGCTACACCTTC. This codes for CASSQTGGFYGYTF.

This clonotype was detected ten times or more. The genes are TRBV2 and TRBJ2-1, with D tentatively TRBD2 (6 bases). Looked up from germline, CDR1 is SNHLY and CDR2 is FYNNEI. Trimming took 3 bases from V and 1 from J, leaving 16 bases between them. The CDR3 runs to 17 residues. This CDR3 is CASSEPGGGWSYNEQFF. In DNA, the CDR3 is TGTGCCAGCAGTGAGCCCGGGGGTGGTTGGTCCTACAATGAGCAGTTCTTC.

This clonotype showed up many times. The J gene is TRBJ2-1, the V gene TRBV6-5; D could derive from TRBD1 or TRBD2 (6 bases each). Germline V lookup: CDR1 MNHEY, CDR2 SVGAGI. Trimming removed 7 bases from V and 7 bases from J, with 26 bases in between. The CDR3 consists of 17 residues. The CDR3 coding sequence is TGTGCCAGCACGCCCTTGAACGGGGGCGAGTTAGGGAATGAGCAGTTCTTC. Its protein is CASTPLNGGELGNEQFF.

This clonotype was seen many times. V is TRBV5-1 and J is TRBJ2-2; D unresolved. CDR1 is SGHRS and CDR2 is YFSETQ in the germline V gene. The CDR3 contains 13 residues. V dropped 5 bases and J dropped 4 bases, with 9 bases sitting between them. In DNA, the CDR3 is TGCGCCAGCAGTCCTTCAGTCACCGGGGAGCTGTTTTTT. It is translated as CASSPSVTGELFF.

The chain links TRBV7-2 to TRBJ2-1; 9 bases fit TRBD2. From germline, CDR1 is SGHTA and CDR2 FQGNSA. The CDR3 covers 15 residues. Trimming at V came to 5 bases and at J to 7 bases, leaving 9 bases not matched to a gene. The CDR3 DNA reads as TGTGCCAGCAGCGTCTTAGCGGGAGCGGTGAATGAGCAGTTCTTC. This gives the protein CASSVLAGAVNEQFF.

A remark on this clonotype: Germline is not matched at one junction end, which may reflect a read error. This chain uses TRBV25-1 with TRBJ2-7, with TRBD2 matching over 7 bases. Germline-derived CDR1 and CDR2 are MGHDK and SYGVNS. CDR3 length equals 13 residues. The CDR3 protein is CASSVAGADEKYF. CDR3 DNA sequence: TGTGCCAGCAGTGTTGCGGGAGCGGACGAGAAGTACTTC.

This clonotype was seen ten or more times. V is TRBV11-2 and J is TRBJ2-3, with D hard to call. The ends were cut back, 5 bases at V and 0 bases at J, with 12 bases in the middle. This CDR3 contains 15 residues. CDR1 and CDR2 from the germline V gene are SGHAT and FQNNGV. The CDR3 sequence is CASSPTPLSTDTQYF. CDR3 sequence (DNA): TGTGCCAGCAGCCCGACACCTCTAAGCACAGATACGCAGTATTTT.